This TCR beta chain was found in a study of T-cell memory formation after mild COVID-19. Study information: TCR clustering was largely donor specific.

Worth noting for this clonotype: No antigen is known for it.

General observations from the study: Second-wave clones that peaked on day 37 lacked confirmed SARS-CoV-2 specificity. Several responding clones turned up in pre-infection memory, indicating that cross-reactive memory may have taken part. From day 15 to 85, contracting clones were balanced between CD4 and CD8, whereas later expanders leaned toward CD4+.

TCRdb passed the 5' RACE reads through MiXCR, listing each CDR3 protein once. Of around 35,000 distinct CDR3 sequences listed, around 7.7% are singletons. Trimming took off 3 bases at V and 3 bases at J, with 12 bases between the two ends. The CDR3 is 14 residues long. Material for sequencing was PBMCs or a T cell subset sorted from them (not recorded which). The receptor's source is a man aged 18 to 30 who had mild COVID-19 (a few samples of this study predate the infection). Cell type and time point are not known. This rearrangement joins TRBV12-3 or TRBV12-4 to TRBJ2-7; D is unclear. CDR3 protein: CASSFRPLDYEQYF. The CDR3 DNA is TGTGCCAGCAGTTTCAGGCCCTTGGACTACGAGCAGTACTTC.